The 26 T cell receptor beta chains given below trace back to one sample, sequenced in a study of cytomegalovirus exposure and HLA in healthy donors. Use of 60 Vbeta and 13 Jbeta primers characterized the PCR. Some clones are missing from TCRdb's copy, which holds only in-frame ones; the method was immunoSEQ multiplex PCR. The top ten hold around 3.6% of the sample, which has some 91,000 clones, about 77% seen once. Sequencing was carried out using PBMCs. The receptors were sampled from a man aged 35 to 55 in good health and CMV-seronegative.

The rearrangement uses TRBV12-5 and TRBJ2-7; tentatively, D is TRBD1 (5 bases). The CDR3 spans 13 residues. The germline gives CDR1 LGHNT, CDR2 FRNRAP. V was trimmed by 4 bases and J by 5 bases, leaving 12 bases between them. CDR3 nucleotides: TGTGCTAGTGGTTCCGACAGCGATGACGAGCAGTACTTC. It encodes CASGSDSDDEQYF.

The chain carries TRBV6-1 and TRBJ2-2; 11 nucleotides match TRBD1. The ends lost 2 bases at V and 6 bases at J; junction bases unmatched: 2. Germline V gene lookup returns CDR1 MNHNS and CDR2 SASEGT. CDR3 size: 15 residues. DNA for the CDR3: TGTGCCAGCAGTGAATGGGGACAGGGGGCCGGGGAGCTGTTTTTT. Its protein is CASSEWGQGAGELFF.

The CDR3 sequence is CSGGQGDTEAFF. In nucleotides, the CDR3 is TGCAGCGGTGGACAGGGCGATACTGAAGCTTTCTTT. The rearrangement uses TRBV29-1 and TRBJ1-1, with 8 bases identical to TRBD1. This CDR3 has 12 residues. J gave up 5 bases and V 7 bases, and 6 bases lay outside the gene matches. Germline V gives CDR1 SQVTM, CDR2 ANQGSEA.

This clone was found a few times. This sample includes further DNA sequences coding for the same CDR3. V gene TRBV6-5 combines with J gene TRBJ2-7; 10 bases are a match to TRBD1. This CDR3 spans 15 amino acids. The germline V gene encodes CDR1 MNHEY and CDR2 SVGAGI. Trimming at V came to 2 bases and at J to 2 bases, leaving 3 bases not matched to a gene. This chain's CDR3 is CASSYRDRGPYEQYF. In nucleotides, the CDR3 is TGTGCCAGCAGTTACAGGGACAGGGGACCCTACGAGCAGTACTTC.

The chain uses TRBV25-1 and TRBJ2-5; D might be TRBD2 (5 bases). The CDR3 loop spans 14 amino acids. The germline V gene encodes CDR1 MGHDK and CDR2 SYGVNS. V lost 3 bases, J lost 6 bases, and 14 bases lay in between. The CDR3 protein is CASSDRGPRQTQYF. CDR3 bases: TGTGCCAGCAGTGATCGCGGGCCCCGACAGACCCAGTACTTC.

V gene TRBV5-1 combines with J gene TRBJ2-1, with a tentative D call TRBD2 (5 bases). CDR3 length: 12 residues. V shed 0 bases and J shed 13 bases, with 11 bases lying between them. Looked up from germline, CDR1 is SGHRS and CDR2 is YFSETQ. The CDR3 DNA reads as TGCGCCAGCAGCTTGGAGGGCGGGCCCCAGTTCTTC. It yields the protein CASSLEGGPQFF.

This sequence joins TRBV5-4 and TRBJ1-5, with unresolved D. CDR3 size: 12 residues. The germline CDR1 and CDR2 sequences are SGHNT and YYREEE (reference sequence). The V and J ends lost 2 bases and 4 bases respectively, with 4 bases between them. CDR3 in DNA: TGTGCCAGCAGCTTAGAGAATCAGCCCCAGCATTTT. It encodes CASSLENQPQHF.

In regard to this clone: The junction departs from germline at one end; a sequencing error may be responsible. Other DNA sequences from this sample encode an identical CDR3 as well. The V call is TRBV4-1, the J call TRBJ1-6; no clear D. CDR3 size: 16 residues. From germline, CDR1 is MGHRA and CDR2 YSYEKL. CDR3 sequence: CASSLFMSSYNSPLHF. The CDR3 coding sequence is TGTGCCAGCAGCCTGTTCATGAGCTCCTATAATTCACCCCTCCACTTT.

This clone was found a few times. The chain uses TRBV5-6 and TRBJ2-1; D is uncertain. Germline CDR1 reads SGHDT; CDR2 reads YYEEEE. V was trimmed by 1 base and J by 5 bases, leaving 4 bases between them. The CDR3 is 12 residues long. Written as DNA, the CDR3 is TGTGCCAGCAGCTTGACAAACAATGAGCAGTTCTTC. It specifies CASSLTNNEQFF.

This rearrangement joins TRBV6-6 to TRBJ1-1; tentative D call: TRBD1 (5 bases). Trimming removed 8 bases at V and 1 base at J, with 14 bases between. This CDR3 is built from 14 residues. Germline CDR1 is MNHNY and CDR2 is SVGAGI (reference sequence). The CDR3 protein is CASVRRQQNTEAFF. The CDR3 region has the DNA TGTGCCAGCGTAAGAAGACAGCAGAACACTGAAGCTTTCTTT.

The table lists this clone with a few counts. The sample has other DNA sequences that encode this CDR3 too. This chain's CDR3 is CASSVGGFDSPLHF. The DNA of the CDR3 is TGTGCCAGCAGCGTAGGAGGGTTCGATTCACCCCTCCACTTT. The chain couples TRBV9 to TRBJ1-6, with D hard to call. Germline assignment: CDR1 SGDLS and CDR2 YYNGEE. The length of the CDR3 is 14 residues. The ends were cut back, 0 bases at V and 8 bases at J, with 9 bases in the middle.

The chain combines TRBV15 with TRBJ1-2; 7 nucleotides agree with TRBD1. The CDR3 is made up of 21 amino acids. CDR1 is LNHNV and CDR2 is YYDKDF in the germline V gene (reference sequence). Trimming took 2 bases from V and 0 from J; bases not matched to a gene: 21. The CDR3: CATSRPPIMGQSAHANYGYTF. The CDR3 nucleotides read TGTGCCACCAGCAGACCGCCCATTATGGGACAGTCAGCACACGCTAACTATGGCTACACCTTC.

The chain combines TRBV10-2 with TRBJ2-1; TRBD2 is a possible D gene (6 bases). Germline V gene sequence: CDR1 WSHSY, CDR2 SAAADI. CDR3 length: 15 residues. V lost 6 bases and J 0 bases, leaving 12 bases between the germline ends. CDR3 nucleotide sequence: TGCGCCAGCAGAAGGCGGGGCAGCTCCTACAATGAGCAGTTCTTC. Translated: CASRRRGSSYNEQFF.

By sample fraction, this clone is medium-sized. This chain connects TRBV18 to TRBJ1-5, with TRBD1 identical over 8 bases. Germline V CDR1 and CDR2: KGHSH, LQKENI. The CDR3 contains 13 residues. The trim removed 5 bases at V and 9 bases at J, leaving 6 bases unmatched. CDR3 protein: CASSGDRSRPQHF. The CDR3 bases are TGTGCCAGCTCAGGGGACAGGTCTCGGCCCCAGCATTTT.

The V gene is TRBV2, the J gene TRBJ2-7; D perhaps matches TRBD2 (6 bases). The CDR3 totals 14 residues. V was cut by 6 bases and J by 0 bases, with 12 bases left in between. Looked up from germline, CDR1 is SNHLY and CDR2 is FYNNEI. CDR3 bases: TGTGCCAGCAGATATAGCGGTAGCTCCTACGAGCAGTACTTC. This translates into CASRYSGSSYEQYF.

V and J are TRBV7-8 and TRBJ1-1; perhaps TRBD1 as D (5 bases). Trimming pared 0 bases from V and 6 bases from J, leaving 14 bases between. From germline, CDR1 is SGHVS and CDR2 FQNEAQ. The CDR3 sequence is 15 residues long. The CDR3 DNA reads as TGTGCCAGCAGCTTAGCGGGGGGATCCCTTTCTGAAGCTTTCTTT. It yields the protein CASSLAGGSLSEAFF.

V usage is TRBV28 and J usage is TRBJ1-2; TRBD1 agrees at 9 bases. From germline, CDR1 is MDHEN and CDR2 SYDVKM. The CDR3 runs to 11 residues. Unmatched junction bases numbered 1, after V lost 8 bases and J lost 6 bases. The CDR3 loop is CASGTGNGYTF. The CDR3, as DNA: TGTGCCAGCGGGACAGGGAATGGCTACACCTTC.

The V call is TRBV6-1, the J call TRBJ1-1; unclear D gene. The length of the CDR3 is 14 residues. Germline values: CDR1 MNHNS, CDR2 SASEGT. V lost 6 bases to trimming and J lost 3 bases, with 14 bases between them. In nucleotides, the CDR3 is TGTGCCAGCAGGGCCGTTACAGAATACACTGAAGCTTTCTTT. This encodes CASRAVTEYTEAFF.

This chain links TRBV19 with TRBJ1-3, with 9 bases fitting TRBD1. Germline trimming cut 6 bases from V and 4 bases from J; bases unmatched to any gene: 4. Germline V gene data show CDR1 as LNHDA and CDR2 as SQIVND (reference sequence). CDR3 size: 14 residues. CDR3 sequence: CASSPGTGGNTIYF. The CDR3 nucleotides read TGTGCCAGTAGCCCCGGGACAGGGGGAAACACCATATATTTT.

The CDR3 region has the DNA TGTGCCAGCAGTTTTCTGTCCGGGTACGAGCAGTACTTC. It codes for CASSFLSGYEQYF. This chain uses TRBV28 with TRBJ2-7; D remains unclear. CDR3 size: 13 residues. CDR1 and CDR2 from the germline V gene are MDHEN and SYDVKM. The ends were cut back, 3 bases at V and 4 bases at J, with 10 bases in the middle.

The V and J genes are TRBV5-6 and TRBJ2-1; 14 bases line up with TRBD2. Germline CDR1 SGHDT, CDR2 YYEEEE. V shed 4 bases, J shed 9 bases, and the junction held 12 bases outside the gene matches. This CDR3 has 17 amino acids. CDR3 region: CASSLDQTSGRASEQFF. CDR3 DNA sequence: TGTGCCAGCAGCCTCGACCAGACTAGCGGGAGGGCCAGTGAGCAGTTCTTC.

V gene TRBV9 combines with J gene TRBJ1-1; 11 bases fit TRBD1. With V trimmed by 0 bases and J by 5 bases, 3 bases remained unmatched. CDR3 size: 15 residues. Per the germline V gene, CDR1 is SGDLS and CDR2 is YYNGEE. CDR3 protein: CASSVGTGGFTEAFF. The CDR3 nucleotides are TGTGCCAGCAGCGTAGGGACAGGGGGCTTTACTGAAGCTTTCTTT.

CDR3 DNA sequence: TGTGCCAGTGGAGGGTTCACCGGGGAGCTGTTTTTT. Translation gives CASGGFTGELFF. The J gene is TRBJ2-2, the V gene TRBV19; TRBD2 might be the D (6 bases). The germline CDR1 and CDR2 sequences are LNHDA and SQIVND (reference sequence). Trimming left V 8 bases short and J 4 bases short, with 8 bases between. This CDR3 comprises 12 residues. Full variable domain (rest looked up from reference TRBV19 and TRBJ2-2): DGGITQSPKYLFRKEGQNVTLSCEQNLNHDAMYWYRQDPGQGLRLIYYSQIVNDFQKGDIAEGYSVSREKKESFPLTVTSAQKNPTAFYLCASGGFTGELFFGEGSRLTVL.

V is TRBV6-4 and J is TRBJ2-3, with 9 bases matching TRBD2. V shed 2 bases and J 4 bases; nucleotides not matched to a gene: 1. The CDR3 length is 14 residues. CDR1 and CDR2 (germline): MRHNA, SNTAGT. DNA of the CDR3: TGTGCCAGCAGTGACACTAGCGGGCCAGATACGCAGTATTTT. Amino acids: CASSDTSGPDTQYF.

This clone was counted between two and nine times. The CDR3 loop is CASSEIGGANEKLFF. CDR3 coding DNA: TGTGCCAGCAGTGAAATAGGGGGGGCTAATGAAAAACTGTTTTTT. This chain uses TRBV6-1 with TRBJ1-4; tentatively, D is TRBD1 (6 bases). V dropped 2 bases and J dropped 3 bases, with 10 bases sitting between them. There are 15 residues in the CDR3. Germline V gives CDR1 MNHNS, CDR2 SASEGT.

This sequence joins TRBV10-1 and TRBJ2-5, with D possibly TRBD2 on 6 matching bases. The V gene's germline CDR1 is WNHNN and CDR2 SYGVQD (reference sequence). This CDR3 contains 15 residues. V was shortened by 0 bases and J by 2 bases, with 10 bases between the two germline ends. CDR3 nucleotides: TGCGCCAGCAGTGAGTCGCTAGGAGGGCAAGAGACCCAGTACTTC. Translation: CASSESLGGQETQYF.